In its sample, the clone carrying this T cell receptor (beta chain) was seen a few times. The antigen is unknown. Each CDR3 protein is one row after TCRdb ran MiXCR on the reads. The sample has about 770,000 distinct CDR3 sequences; 25% to 35% are singletons. The data belong to a study of T cell repertoires in cytomegalovirus infection. Study-wide context: HLA-B-restricted CMV epitopes that are well studied were used alongside recently identified HLA-C-restricted ones. It was the public TCR beta signatures that indicated both CMV infection and matching HLA type.

The study's findings and limits: The ex vivo response was dominated by HLA-C-restricted CMV-specific TCR beta clonotypes.

This TCR was sampled from a human donor in good health (CMV status not recorded). Some clones in this sample may be carry-over from other donors' samples. Here the sequenced sample was cultured CD8+ T cells from PBMCs, taken from culture after CMV antigen stimulation.

This chain's CDR3 is CASSLPDRIHNEQFF. CDR3 DNA: TGTGCCAGCAGCTTGCCCGACAGGATCCACAATGAGCAGTTCTTC. The V call is TRBV7-9, the J call TRBJ2-1; possibly TRBD1 for D (6 bases). Germline V gives CDR1 SEHNR, CDR2 FQNEAQ (reference sequence). The V end lost 3 bases, the J end lost 5 bases, and 14 bases lay between the germline ends. This CDR3 has 15 residues.